One sample yielded the 22 T cell receptor beta chains listed below, sequenced in a study of T cells in narcolepsy. The assay was immunoSEQ multiplex PCR, and TCRdb's table has in-frame clones only and misses some. Among about 40,000 clones, roughly 88% were seen once, and the ten largest hold 1% to 1.5%. What was sequenced was CD45RA- memory CD4+ T cells from PBMCs. These receptors were collected from a human donor with narcolepsy.

This clone came up a few times. The chain employs TRBV2 and TRBJ1-6, with D perhaps TRBD1 (6 bases). The germline V and J ends were trimmed by 8 bases and 7 bases, with 9 bases remaining between them. The germline V gene has CDR1 SNHLY and CDR2 FYNNEI. The CDR3 contains 12 residues. This chain's CDR3 is CASHRVNSPLHF. DNA of the CDR3: TGTGCCAGCCACAGGGTAAATTCACCCCTCCACTTT.

Turning to this clone: Because it lacks the conserved phenylalanine or tryptophan at the end, this CDR3 is likely a read error. It is unclear where the CDR3 begins or ends on the DNA, so no DNA is shown, and the CDR3 is as TCRdb lists it. The chain is built from TRBV15 and TRBJ2-7; TRBD1 was called by the table and not checked on the DNA. Germline CDR1 LNHNV, CDR2 YYDKDF (reference sequence). The CDR3 spans 14 residues, counting both ends. The CDR3 loop reads CATSRTGSSYEQCL.

The chain carries TRBV12-5 and TRBJ2-1; 7 bases are a match to TRBD2. V shed 6 bases, J shed 0 bases, and the junction held 2 bases outside the gene matches. The germline CDR1 and CDR2 sequences are LGHNT and FRNRAP. The CDR3 is 14 residues long. The CDR3 DNA follows: TGTGCTAGTGGACGGACTAGCTCCTACAATGAGCAGTTCTTC. It encodes CASGRTSSYNEQFF.

The V call is TRBV7-2, the J call TRBJ1-1; TRBD1 matches 9 bases. The V and J ends lost 5 bases and 12 bases, in that order; junction bases with no gene match: 7. CDR1 SGHTA and CDR2 FQGNSA come from the germline V gene. CDR3 length: 12 amino acids. Written as DNA, the CDR3 is TGTGCCAGCAGCCGGGACAGGGTAGAAACTTTCTTT. Its translation is CASSRDRVETFF. Supplemented by reference TRBV7-2 and TRBJ1-1, the full variable domain reads GAGVSQSPSNKVTEKGKDVELRCDPISGHTALYWYRQSLGQGLEFLIYFQGNSAPDKSGLPSDRFSAERTGGSVSTLTIQRTQQEDSAVYLCASSRDRVETFFGQGTRLTVV.

The chain employs TRBV4-1 and TRBJ2-7; TRBD1 or TRBD2 may be the D gene (7 bases each). V gave up 2 bases and J gave up 3 bases, with 17 bases separating them. Germline CDR1 reads MGHRA; CDR2 reads YSYEKL. The CDR3 is 16 amino acids. The CDR3 protein is CASSQRQGLLHYEQYF. For the CDR3, the DNA is TGCGCCAGCAGCCAACGACAGGGACTACTTCACTACGAGCAGTACTTC.

The chain has TRBV6-5 and TRBJ1-5; no firm D call. The CDR3 length is 14 residues. CDR1 is MNHEY and CDR2 is SVGAGI in the germline V gene. Trimming removed 6 bases from V and 4 bases from J, with 13 bases in between. The CDR3 loop reads CASRPGGVNQPQHF. CDR3 coding DNA: TGTGCCAGCAGGCCGGGCGGAGTGAATCAGCCCCAGCATTTT.

The rearrangement joins TRBV9 to TRBJ1-6, with a weak D call TRBD1 (6 bases). Germline V CDR1 and CDR2: SGDLS, YYNGEE. The CDR3 spans 18 residues. V lost 4 bases, J lost 1 base, and 18 bases lay in between. CDR3: CASSPMGGGFSYNSPLHF. In nucleotides, the CDR3 is TGTGCCAGCAGCCCGATGGGGGGCGGATTTTCCTATAATTCACCCCTCCACTTT.

Here the CDR3 DNA reads TGTGCCAGCAGCGTTAGACAGCACAATGAGCAGTTCTTC. This encodes CASSVRQHNEQFF. The rearrangement uses TRBV9 and TRBJ2-1; perhaps TRBD1 as D (5 bases). Trimming left V 2 bases short and J 5 bases short, with 8 bases between. Per germline, CDR1 SGDLS and CDR2 YYNGEE. This CDR3 is built from 13 residues.

V gene TRBV5-4 combines with J gene TRBJ1-3; tentative D call: TRBD1 (6 bases). V dropped 0 bases and J dropped 5 bases, with 9 bases sitting between them. From germline, CDR1 is SGHNT and CDR2 YYREEE (reference sequence). This CDR3 region has 14 residues. The CDR3 bases are TGTGCCAGCAGCTTGGCAGGGGCAAGAAACACCATATATTTT. Its protein product is CASSLAGARNTIYF.

This sequence joins TRBV5-1 and TRBJ2-3; maybe TRBD1 (6 bases). V lost 1 base, J lost 2 bases, and 14 bases lay in between. The CDR3 is made up of 16 amino acids. The germline V gene has CDR1 SGHRS and CDR2 YFSETQ. The CDR3 loop is CASSLSGVATTDTQYF. The DNA for the CDR3 is TGCGCCAGCAGCTTGTCAGGGGTAGCCACCACAGATACGCAGTATTTT.

The chain links TRBV7-8 to TRBJ2-7; 8 positions agree with TRBD2. Trimming took 5 bases from V and 6 from J; bases not matched to a gene: 12. This CDR3 is built from 15 residues. Germline V gene lookup returns CDR1 SGHVS and CDR2 FQNEAQ. CDR3 sequence reads: CASSDRTSREGEQYF. Written as DNA, the CDR3 is TGTGCCAGCAGCGATCGGACTAGCAGGGAAGGCGAGCAGTACTTC.

The chain has TRBV30 and TRBJ1-4; a possible D gene is TRBD1 (5 bases). The germline CDR1 and CDR2 sequences are GTSNPN and SVGIG (reference sequence). Between the trimmed V and J ends, which lost 2 bases and 3 bases, there was a span of 10 bases. The CDR3 has 14 residues. This chain's CDR3 is CAWSRRGANEKLFF. The CDR3, as DNA: TGTGCCTGGAGTCGGCGGGGGGCTAATGAAAAACTGTTTTTT.

This chain joins TRBV7-3 and TRBJ1-3; D is uncertain. Germline V CDR1 and CDR2: SGHTA, FQGTGA. V lost 2 bases, J lost 0 bases, and 5 bases lay in between. This CDR3 comprises 14 residues. CDR3 bases: TGTGCCAGCAGCTTAGGTGGCTCTGGAAACACCATATATTTT. This encodes CASSLGGSGNTIYF.

The rearrangement joins TRBV30 to TRBJ2-5, with D uncertain. This CDR3 contains 13 residues. The germline V gene has CDR1 GTSNPN and CDR2 SVGIG (reference sequence). The V gene lost 4 bases and the J gene lost 2 bases, with 11 bases spanning the gap. CDR3 sequence: CAWTRGRQETQYF. For the CDR3, the DNA is TGTGCCTGGACTCGAGGCAGGCAAGAGACCCAGTACTTC.

The chain employs TRBV13 and TRBJ2-1; D gene uncertain. This CDR3 has 14 amino acids. The germline V gene encodes CDR1 PRHDT and CDR2 FYEKMQ (reference sequence). Trimming pared 0 bases from V and 5 bases from J, leaving 8 bases between. The CDR3 protein is CASSLGLRDNEQFF. CDR3 sequence (DNA): TGTGCCAGCAGCTTAGGCCTAAGGGACAATGAGCAGTTCTTC.

On this clone: No conserved phenylalanine or tryptophan is present at the end of the CDR3, so a read error is the likely explanation. It is unclear where the CDR3 begins or ends on the DNA, so no DNA is shown, and the CDR3 is as TCRdb lists it. The rearrangement links TRBV7-3 to TRBJ1-2; TRBD1, the D gene given by the table, was not confirmed from the DNA. Germline loops: CDR1 SGHTA, CDR2 FQGTGA. Ends included, the CDR3 has 13 residues. The CDR3 protein is CASSPDGQGTLFY.

This clone was seen just once. V is TRBV19 and J is TRBJ2-2, with 7 nucleotides matching TRBD2. Germline V gene sequence: CDR1 LNHDA, CDR2 SQIVND (reference sequence). V shed 9 bases and J 0 bases; nucleotides not matched to a gene: 4. The CDR3 spans 14 residues. Here the CDR3 DNA reads TGTGCCAGCAGGCGGGAGCCGAACACCGGGGAGCTGTTTTTT. Protein: CASRREPNTGELFF.

V usage is TRBV5-4 and J usage is TRBJ2-3; D possibly matches TRBD1 or TRBD2 (6 bases each). From germline, CDR1 is SGHNT and CDR2 YYREEE (reference sequence). V was cut by 3 bases and J by 1 base, with 18 bases left in between. The CDR3 extends over 17 amino acids. DNA for the CDR3: TGTGCCAGCAGCTCACCGGGGGCACTAGGTGGCACAGATACGCAGTATTTT. Translating it yields CASSSPGALGGTDTQYF.

This clone has only one observation. V and J are TRBV7-9 and TRBJ2-7; the D gene is possibly TRBD1 (6 bases). The V end lost 4 bases, the J end lost 13 bases, and 17 bases lay between the germline ends. From germline, CDR1 is SEHNR and CDR2 FQNEAQ (reference sequence). The CDR3 has 12 residues. For the CDR3, the DNA is TGTGCCAGCAGCTCCTACTCAGGGGCCCCATACTTC. Translated, it gives CASSSYSGAPYF.

V usage is TRBV2 and J usage is TRBJ2-3; D remains unclear. V lost 3 bases and J lost 0, with 10 bases in between. CDR1 SNHLY and CDR2 FYNNEI come from the germline V gene. The CDR3 is 15 amino acids. Here the CDR3 DNA reads TGTGCCAGCAGTGAGACTGGGGATAGCACAGATACGCAGTATTTT. Encoded protein: CASSETGDSTDTQYF.

The chain recombines TRBV10-2 with TRBJ2-7; 10 nucleotides align to TRBD2. Germline values: CDR1 WSHSY, CDR2 SAAADI. The CDR3 has 15 residues. The junction had 7 bases not matched to a gene; V was cut back by 3 bases and J by 5 bases. In nucleotides, the CDR3 is TGCGCCAGCAGTGAAATGGGACTAGCGACGGACGAGCAGTACTTC. Translation: CASSEMGLATDEQYF.

This clone was counted a few times. The chain couples TRBV9 to TRBJ1-2; D is uncertain. Trimming took off 0 bases at V and 7 bases at J, with 13 bases between the two ends. This CDR3 comprises 14 residues. The germline V gene encodes CDR1 SGDLS and CDR2 YYNGEE. CDR3 loop: CASSVVERVGGYTF. The CDR3 DNA sequence: TGTGCCAGCAGCGTAGTTGAACGAGTCGGTGGCTACACCTTC.